A single sample is the source of the 20 T cell receptor beta chains below, sequenced in a study of T cell repertoires in cytomegalovirus infection. Using its own MiXCR run on the reads, TCRdb lists one record per CDR3 protein. The table includes roughly 990,000 distinct CDR3 sequences, under 40% detected once. These TCRs' antigens remain unknown. Sequences were derived from cultured CD8+ T cells from PBMCs, sampled from culture after CMV antigen stimulation. The source of these receptors is a human donor in good health (CMV status not recorded). Some clones in this sample may be carry-over from other donors' samples.

The chain combines TRBV10-3 with TRBJ2-7; D possibly corresponds to TRBD1 (5 bases). CDR1 and CDR2 from the germline V gene are ENHRY and SYGVKD. This CDR3 spans 14 amino acids. Trimming pared 0 bases from V and 3 bases from J, leaving 9 bases between. CDR3 in amino acids: CAISESGVHYEQYV. Written as DNA, the CDR3 is TGTGCCATCAGTGAGTCAGGGGTCCACTACGAGCAGTACGTC.

This clonotype was seen more than once but under ten times. V is TRBV27 and J is TRBJ2-1, with TRBD2 matching 9 bases. Germline values: CDR1 MNHEY, CDR2 SMNVEV (reference sequence). V was clipped by 0 bases and J by 7 bases; unmatched bases: 7. CDR3 length equals 16 residues. The CDR3 bases are TGTGCCAGCAGTTTATCCTCGGGGCTAGCGGGGAATGAGCAGTTCTTC. Translated: CASSLSSGLAGNEQFF.

The V call is TRBV10-3, the J call TRBJ2-7, with 11 bases identical to TRBD1. The CDR3 sequence is 15 residues long. J gave up 4 bases and V 6 bases, and 8 bases lay outside the gene matches. Per the germline V gene, CDR1 is ENHRY and CDR2 is SYGVKD. Here the CDR3 DNA reads TGTGCCATCAGCACCGGGACAGGGGGTTTGTACGAGCAGTACGTC. Residues: CAISTGTGGLYEQYV.

The V call is TRBV6-6, the J call TRBJ2-1; D is possibly TRBD1 (6 bases). The length of the CDR3 is 17 residues. From germline, CDR1 is MNHNY and CDR2 SVGAGI (reference sequence). Trimming pared 0 bases from V and 0 bases from J, leaving 12 bases between. The CDR3 DNA follows: TGTGCCAGCAGTTACTCGAGAAGGGGGAGCTCCTACAATGAGCAGTTCTTC. This translates into CASSYSRRGSSYNEQFF.

This clonotype was observed a single time. The rearrangement links TRBV20-1 to TRBJ2-1; D ambiguous. Looked up from germline, CDR1 is DFQATT and CDR2 is SNEGSKA (reference sequence). CDR3 size: 13 residues. V dropped 6 bases and J dropped 7 bases, with 16 bases sitting between them. In DNA form, the CDR3 reads TGCAGTGCCCTTGACTCCCGAGTAAATGAGCAGTTCTTC. Translated: CSALDSRVNEQFF.

This clonotype was seen only a few times. The rearrangement uses TRBV4-1 and TRBJ2-6, with D unresolved. In germline, CDR1 is MGHRA, CDR2 YSYEKL. The CDR3 consists of 16 residues. V lost 0 bases, J lost 0 bases, and 6 bases lay in between. This CDR3 is CASSQDLLSGANVLTF. In nucleotides, the CDR3 is TGCGCCAGCAGCCAAGATCTCCTCTCTGGGGCCAACGTCCTGACTTTC.

In this sample, this clonotype turned up many times. J is TRBJ1-5 and V is TRBV7-9; a possible D gene is TRBD1 (5 bases). The CDR3 consists of 15 residues. Trimming removed 3 bases at V and 1 base at J, with 10 bases between. Per germline, CDR1 SEHNR and CDR2 FQNEAQ (reference sequence). CDR3 amino acids: CASSFNRDSNQPQHF. DNA for the CDR3: TGTGCCAGCAGCTTTAACCGGGACAGCAATCAGCCCCAGCATTTT.

This chain joins TRBV29-1 and TRBJ2-7; 7 bases fit TRBD1. CDR3 length: 12 residues. Germline values: CDR1 SQVTM, CDR2 ANQGSEA. The trim removed 7 bases at V and 6 bases at J, leaving 9 bases unmatched. The CDR3 nucleotides are TGCAGCGCCGCCGGGGACAGAGGCGAGCAGTACTTC. It translates to CSAAGDRGEQYF.

The rearrangement joins TRBV7-2 to TRBJ1-1; D uncertain. Per germline, CDR1 SGHTA and CDR2 FQGNSA. CDR3 length: 12 amino acids. V gave up 7 bases and J gave up 4 bases, with 10 bases separating them. This chain's CDR3 is CASIPVFTEAFF. As DNA, the CDR3 is TGTGCCAGCATCCCTGTGTTCACTGAAGCTTTCTTT.

This clonotype was observed a handful of times. The V call is TRBV12-3 or TRBV12-4, the J call TRBJ2-2; D remains unclear. Trimming shortened V by 3 bases and J by 4 bases, and 12 bases separated the two germline ends. The CDR3 is 15 residues long. Here the CDR3 DNA reads TGTGCCAGCAGTTTCTTCCCAGAGAGCACCGGGGAGCTGTTTTTT. Translation gives CASSFFPESTGELFF.

This clonotype is a singleton in its sample. One end of the junction is discordant with germline, which a read error may explain. V and J are TRBV2 and TRBJ2-5; D call uncertain. The germline V gene encodes CDR1 SNHLY and CDR2 FYNNEI. The CDR3 length is 10 residues. CDR3 sequence (DNA): TGTACCAGCTACTACAAAGCCCAGTACTTC. Encoded protein: CTSYYKAQYF.

This clonotype was picked up a small number of times. This chain connects TRBV7-6 to TRBJ2-7; 9 bases match TRBD1. The CDR3 runs to 16 residues. CDR1 and CDR2 from the germline V gene are SGHVS and FNYEAQ. Trimming removed 5 bases from V and 1 base from J; junction bases left unmatched: 9. As DNA, the CDR3 is TGTGCCAGCAGCATAACCGGGACAGGGAGTTCCTACGAGCAGTACTTC. Protein sequence: CASSITGTGSSYEQYF.

This clonotype was seen a few times. V is TRBV4-1 and J is TRBJ1-1, with D perhaps matching TRBD1 (6 bases). V lost 3 bases and J lost 4, with 15 bases in between. CDR3 length: 15 residues. The germline CDR1 and CDR2 sequences are MGHRA and YSYEKL. The CDR3 DNA sequence: TGCGCCAGCAGCCACTCCCCAGGGGATACCACTGAAGCTTTCTTT. Translation gives CASSHSPGDTTEAFF.

This clonotype was observed a few times. This chain uses TRBV19 with TRBJ2-1; tentatively, D is TRBD1 (6 bases). CDR1 LNHDA and CDR2 SQIVND come from the germline V gene (reference sequence). V dropped 3 bases and J dropped 7 bases, with 10 bases sitting between them. The CDR3 totals 13 residues. The CDR3 DNA follows: TGTGCCAGTAGTATCTTTACAGGGAATGAGCAGTTCTTC. This encodes CASSIFTGNEQFF.

This clonotype was seen a single time. This chain joins TRBV9 and TRBJ2-1; 9 bases are a match to TRBD1. The ends lost 4 bases at V and 6 bases at J; junction bases unmatched: 11. Germline V CDR1 and CDR2: SGDLS, YYNGEE. This CDR3 is 16 amino acids long. CDR3 loop: CASSTPRDRVGNEQFF. CDR3 coding DNA: TGTGCCAGCAGCACTCCCCGGGACAGGGTGGGCAATGAGCAGTTCTTC.

The J gene is TRBJ1-5, the V gene TRBV7-2; TRBD1 might be the D (6 bases). The CDR3 runs 12 residues. Trimming took off 1 base at V and 11 bases at J, with 9 bases between the two ends. Per the germline V gene, CDR1 is SGHTA and CDR2 is FQGNSA. The CDR3 DNA follows: TGTGCCAGCAGCTTAGATGGACAGACCCAGCATTTT. Its translation: CASSLDGQTQHF.

The chain employs TRBV12-3 or TRBV12-4 and TRBJ2-3, with D uncertain. This CDR3 contains 15 residues. Trimming shortened V by 3 bases and J by 0 bases, and 10 bases separated the two germline ends. This CDR3 is CASSFCNSSTDTQYF. The CDR3 DNA follows: TGTGCCAGCAGTTTCTGCAACTCTAGCACAGATACGCAGTATTTT.

In this sample, this clonotype turned up a few times. The chain carries TRBV5-4 and TRBJ2-2, with D tentatively TRBD1 or TRBD2 (6 bases each). CDR1 is SGHNT, CDR2 YYREEE, per germline (reference sequence). The CDR3 runs to 16 residues. Trimming pared 4 bases from V and 2 bases from J, leaving 15 bases between. The CDR3 DNA sequence: TGTGCCAGCAGCCCCTCGGGGGCGATAAACACCGGGGAGCTGTTTTTT. It codes for CASSPSGAINTGELFF.

This clonotype was counted many times. This rearrangement joins TRBV12-3 or TRBV12-4 to TRBJ2-3; perhaps TRBD2 as D (5 bases). V lost 4 bases to trimming and J lost 2 bases, with 10 bases between them. The CDR3 length is 14 residues. CDR3 DNA: TGTGCCAGCAGTTGGTCGGACTTCACAGATACGCAGTATTTT. Translation gives CASSWSDFTDTQYF.

The chain uses TRBV14 and TRBJ2-7; 7 positions match TRBD1. This CDR3 comprises 16 residues. J was trimmed by 3 bases and V by 1 base; bases with no gene match: 9. The V gene's germline CDR1 is SGHDN and CDR2 FVKESK. This chain's CDR3 is CASSQGGTRDSYEQYV. The CDR3 bases are TGTGCCAGCAGCCAAGGAGGAACCCGGGACAGCTACGAGCAGTACGTC.